These T cell receptor beta chains were read from a single sample in a study of shared clonotypes between healthy human individuals. Produced via immunoSEQ multiplex PCR; TCRdb's table is partial and in-frame only. The sample includes some 2,500,000 clones, roughly 93% of them seen just once. The sequenced sample was naive CD4+ T cells from PBMCs. The receptors derive from a man aged 18 to 30 in good health. Some clones in this sample may be carry-over from other donors' samples. The CDR3 runs from the conserved cysteine through the conserved F or W. Each record gives: J gene, D gene, V gene, clone size, CDR3 protein, CDR3 DNA. The D gene is left open where the match is weak. Clone size, where shown, is once, few, many, or a class for clones that have expanded.

j_gene: TRBJ1-5; d_gene: -; v_gene: TRBV11-2; abundance: -; CDR3aa: CASSYQSNQPQHF; CDR3nt: TGTGCCAGCAGCTACCAGAGCAATCAGCCCCAGCATTTT
j_gene: TRBJ1-3; d_gene: -; v_gene: TRBV7-2; abundance: -; CDR3aa: CASSLTWEAGNTIYF; CDR3nt: TGTGCCAGCAGCTTGACCTGGGAGGCGGGAAACACCATATATTTT
j_gene: TRBJ1-2; d_gene: -; v_gene: TRBV19; abundance: -; CDR3aa: CASSIRGAENYGYTF; CDR3nt: TGTGCCAGTAGTATCCGGGGGGCTGAGAACTATGGCTACACCTTC
j_gene: TRBJ1-2; d_gene: -; v_gene: TRBV7-8; abundance: -; CDR3aa: CASSLARPEETYGYTF; CDR3nt: TGTGCCAGCAGCTTAGCGCGGCCAGAGGAAACCTATGGCTACACCTTC
j_gene: TRBJ2-7; d_gene: -; v_gene: TRBV28; abundance: -; CDR3aa: CASSSRTGGSYEQYF; CDR3nt: TGTGCCAGCAGTTCTAGAACTGGCGGCTCCTACGAGCAGTACTTC
j_gene: TRBJ2-7; d_gene: TRBD1; v_gene: TRBV5-8; abundance: -; CDR3aa: CASKRRDRGYEQYF; CDR3nt: TGTGCCAGCAAACGCCGGGACAGGGGATACGAGCAGTACTTC
j_gene: TRBJ2-1; d_gene: -; v_gene: TRBV25-1; abundance: -; CDR3aa: CASSEIDQKQFF; CDR3nt: TGTGCCAGCAGTGAAATCGACCAGAAACAGTTCTTC
j_gene: TRBJ2-3; d_gene: TRBD2; v_gene: TRBV10-3; abundance: -; CDR3aa: CAIRAARGLASTDTQYF; CDR3nt: TGTGCCATCAGAGCAGCGAGGGGACTAGCCAGCACAGATACGCAGTATTTT
j_gene: TRBJ2-7; d_gene: TRBD1; v_gene: TRBV6-1; abundance: -; CDR3aa: CASSPRTGEYEQYF; CDR3nt: TGTGCCAGCAGTCCGAGGACAGGGGAATACGAGCAGTACTTC
j_gene: TRBJ2-7; d_gene: TRBD1; v_gene: TRBV6-6; abundance: -; CDR3aa: CASGGQLTYEQYF; CDR3nt: TGTGCCAGTGGGGGACAGCTCACCTACGAGCAGTACTTC
j_gene: TRBJ2-3; d_gene: -; v_gene: TRBV2; abundance: -; CDR3aa: CASSKRDTQYF; CDR3nt: TGTGCCAGCAGTAAGAGGGATACGCAGTATTTT
j_gene: TRBJ2-3; d_gene: -; v_gene: TRBV1; abundance: once; CDR3aa: CTSSQVLLAGGTDTQYF; CDR3nt: TGCACCAGCAGCCAAGTTCTTCTAGCGGGAGGTACAGATACGCAGTATTTT
j_gene: TRBJ1-5; d_gene: -; v_gene: TRBV11-2; abundance: -; CDR3aa: CASSLTLAGNQPQHF; CDR3nt: TGTGCCAGCAGCTTAACTTTGGCAGGGAATCAGCCCCAGCATTTT
j_gene: TRBJ2-6; d_gene: -; v_gene: TRBV7-9; abundance: -; CDR3aa: CASSPSPGLGLSGANVLTF; CDR3nt: TGTGCCAGCAGCCCCTCCCCGGGGTTGGGACTCTCTGGGGCCAACGTCCTGACTTTC
j_gene: TRBJ2-7; d_gene: -; v_gene: TRBV9; abundance: -; CDR3aa: CASSVGGTPSYEQYF; CDR3nt: TGTGCCAGCAGCGTAGGGGGGACCCCATCCTACGAGCAGTACTTC
j_gene: TRBJ1-6; d_gene: -; v_gene: TRBV4-2; abundance: -; CDR3aa: CASSQEGPGNSPLHF; CDR3nt: TGTGCCAGCAGCCAAGAAGGGCCGGGAAATTCACCCCTCCACTTT
j_gene: TRBJ2-3; d_gene: TRBD1; v_gene: TRBV5-8; abundance: -; CDR3aa: CASSPRDRGRDTQYF; CDR3nt: TGTGCCAGCAGCCCCCGGGACAGGGGGAGAGATACGCAGTATTTT
j_gene: TRBJ2-7; d_gene: -; v_gene: TRBV6-5; abundance: -; CDR3aa: CASTSSGYEQYF; CDR3nt: TGTGCCAGCACATCCAGCGGCTACGAGCAGTACTTC
j_gene: TRBJ2-1; d_gene: TRBD1; v_gene: TRBV25-1; abundance: -; CDR3aa: CASSDSTGGSYNEQFF; CDR3nt: TGTGCCAGCAGTGACTCGACAGGGGGCTCCTACAATGAGCAGTTCTTC
j_gene: TRBJ1-6; d_gene: -; v_gene: TRBV30; abundance: -; CDR3aa: CAWSDNGLGSYNSPLHF; CDR3nt: TGTGCCTGGAGCGACAACGGGCTGGGCTCCTATAATTCACCCCTCCACTTT
j_gene: TRBJ2-7; d_gene: -; v_gene: TRBV30; abundance: -; CDR3aa: CAWSSGTEQYF; CDR3nt: TGTGCCTGGAGTTCCGGGACCGAGCAGTACTTC